Below, 15 T cell receptor beta chains from the same sample are listed, as sequenced in a study of cytomegalovirus exposure and HLA in healthy donors. Produced via immunoSEQ multiplex PCR; TCRdb's table is partial and in-frame only. This sample carries tens of thousands of clones, roughly 92% of them seen once, and the ten largest clones take over 1.1%. The sequenced sample consisted of PBMCs. The receptors were sampled from a man aged 18 to 30 in good health and CMV-seronegative.

This clone appeared a single time. The V and J genes are TRBV28 and TRBJ2-7, with 7 positions matching TRBD2. Germline CDR1 is MDHEN and CDR2 is SYDVKM. Losses at the gene ends were 3 bases for V and 5 bases for J; bases not matched to a gene: 10. There are 15 residues in the CDR3. CDR3 coding DNA: TGTGCCAGCAGTTTGGGAGGGGAAAGTGTGAACGAGCAGTACTTC. Residues: CASSLGGESVNEQYF.

This clone is a singleton in its sample. The V call is TRBV6-5, the J call TRBJ1-5, with D possibly being TRBD1 (6 bases). Trimming pared 5 bases from V and 3 bases from J, leaving 11 bases between. This CDR3 has 14 residues. CDR1 and CDR2 from the germline V gene are MNHEY and SVGAGI. CDR3 protein: CASSDDRFNQPQHF. The CDR3, as DNA: TGTGCCAGCAGTGATGACAGGTTCAATCAGCCCCAGCATTTT.

V gene TRBV5-4 combines with J gene TRBJ1-1; tentative D call: TRBD1 (5 bases). Germline V gene lookup returns CDR1 SGHNT and CDR2 YYREEE (reference sequence). The ends were cut back, 3 bases at V and 0 bases at J, with 15 bases in the middle. The CDR3 length is 16 residues. CDR3 DNA: TGTGCCAGCAGCTGGGGCGTGGGGGGTATGAACACTGAAGCTTTCTTT. Its translation is CASSWGVGGMNTEAFF. The variable domain in full, with the rest retrieved from reference TRBV5-4 and TRBJ1-1, is ETGVTQSPTHLIKTRGQQVTLRCSSQSGHNTVSWYQQALGQGPQFIFQYYREEENGRGNFPPRFSGLQFPNYSSELNVNALELDDSALYLCASSWGVGGMNTEAFFGQGTRLTVV.

The rearrangement uses TRBV7-9 and TRBJ2-3; D perhaps matches TRBD2 (6 bases). The V end lost 3 bases, the J end lost 7 bases, and 11 bases lay between the germline ends. The germline V gene has CDR1 SEHNR and CDR2 FQNEAQ (reference sequence). The CDR3 extends over 13 amino acids. The CDR3 spells CASSLGGRNTQYF. CDR3 nucleotides: TGTGCCAGCAGCTTGGGGGGTCGAAATACGCAGTATTTT.

V is TRBV7-2 and J is TRBJ1-5; TRBD1 agrees at 7 bases. The V gene end was trimmed by 0 bases and the J gene end by 0 bases; junction bases not matched to a gene: 5. Germline V gives CDR1 SGHTA, CDR2 FQGNSA. The CDR3 spans 17 residues. The CDR3, as DNA: TGTGCCAGCAGCTTAGCCTGGACAGGCCCTAGCAATCAGCCCCAGCATTTT. It translates to CASSLAWTGPSNQPQHF. The entire variable domain, with the rest obtained from reference TRBV7-2 and TRBJ1-5, is as follows: GAGVSQSPSNKVTEKGKDVELRCDPISGHTALYWYRQSLGQGLEFLIYFQGNSAPDKSGLPSDRFSAERTGGSVSTLTIQRTQQEDSAVYLCASSLAWTGPSNQPQHFGDGTRLSIL.

The V call is TRBV5-4, the J call TRBJ2-5, with D tentatively TRBD2 (6 bases). Trimming took 0 bases from V and 1 from J, leaving 16 bases between them. From germline, CDR1 is SGHNT and CDR2 YYREEE (reference sequence). The CDR3 is 17 amino acids. CDR3 region: CASSLGGRRESQETQYF. DNA of the CDR3: TGTGCCAGCAGCTTGGGAGGACGACGGGAGTCCCAAGAGACCCAGTACTTC.

This clone was picked up one time. The V gene is TRBV6-6, the J gene TRBJ2-5; no clear D. Germline CDR1 and CDR2: MNHNY and SVGAGI (reference sequence). CDR3 size: 15 residues. Trimming took 2 bases from V and 5 from J, leaving 15 bases between them. The CDR3 sequence: CASSYEVAFAETQYF. In DNA form, the CDR3 reads TGTGCCAGCAGTTACGAGGTGGCTTTCGCTGAGACCCAGTACTTC.

The chain recombines TRBV5-1 with TRBJ1-5, with D perhaps matching TRBD1 (6 bases). The germline V and J ends were trimmed by 0 bases and 9 bases, with 13 bases remaining between them. CDR3 size: 14 residues. Germline-derived CDR1 and CDR2 are SGHRS and YFSETQ. CDR3 amino acids: CASSLDRASGPQHF. DNA of the CDR3: TGCGCCAGCAGCTTGGACAGGGCGTCGGGGCCCCAGCATTTT.

The chain recombines TRBV6-4 with TRBJ2-4, with D perhaps TRBD2 (6 bases). Germline values: CDR1 MRHNA, CDR2 SNTAGT. V lost 3 bases and J lost 6, with 12 bases in between. This CDR3 has 14 amino acids. The CDR3 DNA is TGTGCCAGCAGTGAAAGGACCGGGGGAAACATTCAGTACTTC. Encoded protein: CASSERTGGNIQYF.

The chain has TRBV5-4 and TRBJ2-2; 10 nucleotides match TRBD2. The length of the CDR3 is 15 residues. Germline V gene data show CDR1 as SGHNT and CDR2 as YYREEE (reference sequence). The trim removed 2 bases at V and 4 bases at J, leaving 2 bases unmatched. The CDR3 loop is CASSLGLAATGELFF. CDR3 in DNA: TGTGCCAGCAGCTTAGGACTAGCGGCCACCGGGGAGCTGTTTTTT.

The CDR3 DNA reads TGTGCCAGCAGTTACCTAGTGGGCGAGCAGTACTTC. The encoded protein is CASSYLVGEQYF. V gene TRBV6-7 combines with J gene TRBJ2-7, with D uncertain. TRBV6-7 is reported as an ORF; its role is uncertain. With 2 bases removed from V and 6 bases from J, the gap between germline ends came to 8 bases. The CDR3 is 12 residues long.

The V call is TRBV28, the J call TRBJ2-5, with 7 bases identical to TRBD1. The CDR3 runs 14 residues. Germline V lookup: CDR1 MDHEN, CDR2 SYDVKM. The trim removed 2 bases at V and 2 bases at J, leaving 2 bases unmatched. The CDR3 loop is CASSLGTVQETQYF. DNA of the CDR3: TGTGCCAGCAGTTTAGGGACAGTACAAGAGACCCAGTACTTC.

This clone was recorded once. The V gene is TRBV20-1, the J gene TRBJ2-3; possible D gene TRBD1, 5 bases. Germline V gives CDR1 DFQATT, CDR2 SNEGSKA (reference sequence). The CDR3 is 11 amino acids. V was shortened by 4 bases and J by 4 bases, with 6 bases between the two germline ends. The CDR3 DNA reads TGCAGTGCTATCAGGGCAGATACGCAGTATTTT. Protein: CSAIRADTQYF.

The CDR3 is CASSTSGITDTQYF. The CDR3 DNA sequence: TGTGCCAGCAGTACTAGCGGGATCACAGATACGCAGTATTTT. This chain uses TRBV2 with TRBJ2-3; 10 bases are a match to TRBD2. The junction had 1 base not matched to a gene; V was cut back by 5 bases and J by 2 bases. In germline, CDR1 is SNHLY, CDR2 FYNNEI. The CDR3 runs 14 residues.

This clone was observed a single time. The chain couples TRBV2 to TRBJ2-5; D perhaps matches TRBD2 (6 bases). The CDR3 consists of 15 residues. V lost 6 bases to trimming and J lost 0 bases, with 14 bases between them. Germline V lookup: CDR1 SNHLY, CDR2 FYNNEI. The CDR3 region has the DNA TGTGCCAGCAGAAAGCGGGCCTATGACCAAGAGACCCAGTACTTC. As protein: CASRKRAYDQETQYF.